The 14 T cell receptor beta chains presented below share a single source sample, sequenced in a study of blood T cells in healthy people across ages. Sample-barcoded 5' priming and a J-beta primer mix drove a second PCR of roughly 6 to 12 cycles. MiXCR, run by TCRdb on the 5' RACE reads, gives a single entry per CDR3 protein. Of over 750,000 distinct CDR3 sequences in the sample, 20% to 25% were seen once. This sample also belongs to another study, concerning T cells of mothers and their children.

Sequencing used blood. The receptors were sampled from a boy aged 10-17 years in good health.

The gene calls are TRBV5-1 and TRBJ2-7; 7 positions agree with TRBD1. CDR1 is SGHRS and CDR2 is YFSETQ in the germline V gene. Losses at the gene ends were 5 bases for V and 7 bases for J; bases not matched to a gene: 18. The CDR3 length is 16 residues. The DNA of the CDR3 is TGCGCCAGCAGTTACAATGGGGCAGGGGGAGACGTGGAGCAGTACTTC. It yields the protein CASSYNGAGGDVEQYF.

This clonotype occurred a few times. The rearrangement joins TRBV2 to TRBJ1-1, with 7 bases that match TRBD1. Germline loops: CDR1 SNHLY, CDR2 FYNNEI. The CDR3 contains 14 residues. Unmatched junction bases numbered 7, after V lost 5 bases and J lost 4 bases. CDR3 sequence: CASSYVEGATEAFF. Here the CDR3 DNA reads TGTGCCAGCAGTTACGTTGAGGGGGCCACTGAAGCTTTCTTT.

This clonotype occurred a few times. The chain uses TRBV12-3 or TRBV12-4 and TRBJ2-5; D unresolved. Trimming stripped 2 bases from V and 3 bases from J, with 7 bases between. The length of the CDR3 is 13 residues. Here the CDR3 DNA reads TGTGCCAGCAGTTTATATCAGAAAGAGACCCAGTACTTC. As protein: CASSLYQKETQYF.

This clonotype was detected a few times. V and J are TRBV20-1 and TRBJ2-3, with TRBD2 identical over 9 bases. Unmatched junction bases numbered 13, after V lost 3 bases and J lost 9 bases. The germline V gene has CDR1 DFQATT and CDR2 SNEGSKA (reference sequence). The CDR3 runs to 15 residues. The CDR3 spells CSARGEGSGSLTQYF. The DNA of the CDR3 is TGCAGTGCTAGGGGAGAGGGTAGCGGGAGTTTAACGCAGTATTTT.

The chain links TRBV20-1 to TRBJ1-1, with no clear D. The CDR3 loop spans 11 amino acids. Deletions cut 2 bases from V and 2 bases from J, with 3 bases between. Germline CDR1 reads DFQATT; CDR2 reads SNEGSKA (reference sequence). CDR3 loop: CSARHNTEAFF. The CDR3 bases are TGCAGTGCTAGACACAACACTGAAGCTTTCTTT.

This clonotype occurred a few times. The genes are TRBV6-2 or TRBV6-3 and TRBJ1-5, with D tentatively TRBD1 (5 bases). The V end lost 7 bases, the J end lost 0 bases, and 10 bases lay between the germline ends. Germline CDR1 and CDR2: MNHEY and SVGEGT. CDR3 size: 14 residues. CDR3 coding DNA: TGTGCCAGCAACTCAGGGAATAGCAATCAGCCCCAGCATTTT. Translation gives CASNSGNSNQPQHF.

This clonotype occurred a few times. V is TRBV27 and J is TRBJ2-5, with D uncertain. The J call may be in error: the DNA end matches TRBJ2-7 better. The CDR3 has 13 residues. CDR1 is MNHEY and CDR2 is SMNVEV in the germline V gene (reference sequence). DNA of the CDR3: TGTGCCAGCAGTTCCAGCGCCTACTACGAGCAGTACTTC. Translating it yields CASSSSAYYEQYF.

This clonotype appeared a few times. The chain employs TRBV6-2 or TRBV6-3 and TRBJ2-1; tentative D call: TRBD2 (6 bases). The CDR3 consists of 15 residues. V was cut by 4 bases and J by 1 base, with 11 bases left in between. Germline-derived CDR1 and CDR2 are MNHEY and SVGEGT. In DNA, the CDR3 is TGTGCCAGCAGTTTCGGGACTCAATCCTACAATGAGCAGTTCTTC. Its protein product is CASSFGTQSYNEQFF.

The chain carries TRBV6-1 and TRBJ2-6, with a tentative D call TRBD1 (5 bases). Germline lookup yields CDR1 MNHNS and CDR2 SASEGT. The ends were cut back, 10 bases at V and 0 bases at J, with 10 bases in the middle. The CDR3 totals 14 residues. The CDR3 sequence: CANRQNSGANVLTF. In DNA form, the CDR3 reads TGTGCCAACAGGCAGAACTCTGGGGCCAACGTCCTGACTTTC.

V gene TRBV20-1 combines with J gene TRBJ2-7, with TRBD1 matching 8 bases. The CDR3 is 15 residues long. The junction had 8 bases not matched to a gene; V was cut back by 4 bases and J by 0 bases. In germline, CDR1 is DFQATT, CDR2 SNEGSKA (reference sequence). In DNA, the CDR3 is TGCAGTGCTACTTTTGACAGGGGCAGCTCCTACGAGCAGTACTTC. This translates into CSATFDRGSSYEQYF.

This clonotype was observed a handful of times. A read error may account for a junction end that differs from germline. V and J are TRBV3-1 and TRBJ1-1, with D unresolved. Germline V gives CDR1 LGHDT, CDR2 YNNKEL (reference sequence). CDR3 length: 16 residues. CDR3 DNA: TGTGCCAGCAGCCAAGACAGACGGGTCCAGAACACCGAAGCTTTCTTT. It yields the protein CASSQDRRVQNTEAFF.

This clonotype was detected many times. This chain joins TRBV7-9 and TRBJ1-1; D remains unclear. The CDR3 has 13 residues. V lost 5 bases and J 3 bases, leaving 10 bases between the germline ends. Germline V gives CDR1 SEHNR, CDR2 FQNEAQ (reference sequence). CDR3 protein: CASSPPGDTEAFF. Written as DNA, the CDR3 is TGTGCCAGCAGCCCTCCCGGGGACACTGAAGCTTTCTTT.

This clonotype showed up just a few times. The chain couples TRBV7-3 to TRBJ2-2, with 7 bases matching TRBD2. CDR3 length: 16 amino acids. V lost 6 bases, J lost 2 bases, and 9 bases stayed unmatched. The germline V gene encodes CDR1 SGHTA and CDR2 FQGTGA. CDR3 loop: CASRRWGDYNTGELFF. DNA of the CDR3: TGTGCCAGCAGGCGGTGGGGGGACTATAACACCGGGGAGCTGTTTTTT.

V gene TRBV9 combines with J gene TRBJ2-5; tentatively, D is TRBD1 or TRBD2 (5 bases each). Trimming stripped 0 bases from V and 11 bases from J, with 17 bases between. The CDR3 has 14 amino acids. Germline loops: CDR1 SGDLS, CDR2 YYNGEE. CDR3 protein: CASSVVEGMGEQYF. The DNA for the CDR3 is TGTGCCAGCAGCGTAGTAGAGGGGATGGGGGAGCAGTACTTC.